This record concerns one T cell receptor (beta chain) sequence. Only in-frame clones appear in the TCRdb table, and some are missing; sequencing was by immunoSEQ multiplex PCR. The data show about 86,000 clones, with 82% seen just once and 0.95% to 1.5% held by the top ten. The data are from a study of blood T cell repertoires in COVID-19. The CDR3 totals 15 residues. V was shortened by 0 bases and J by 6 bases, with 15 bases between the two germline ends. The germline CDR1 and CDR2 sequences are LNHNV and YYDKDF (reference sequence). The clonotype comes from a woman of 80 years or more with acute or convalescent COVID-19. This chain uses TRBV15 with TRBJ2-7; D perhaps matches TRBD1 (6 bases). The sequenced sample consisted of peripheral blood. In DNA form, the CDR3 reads TGTGCCACCAGCAGAGATTCTGGCAGGGGTTCCGAGCAGTACTTC. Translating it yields CATSRDSGRGSEQYF. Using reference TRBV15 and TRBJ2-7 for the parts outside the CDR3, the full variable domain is DAMVIQNPRYQVTQFGKPVTLSCSQTLNHNVMYWYQQKSSQAPKLLFHYYDKDFNNEADTPDNFQSRRPNTSFCFLDIRSPGLGDTAMYLCATSRDSGRGSEQYFGPGTRLTVT.